This T cell receptor beta chain comes out of a study of blood T cells in healthy people across ages. A second PCR of 7 to 11 cycles used a sample-barcoded 5' primer and a J-beta primer mix. One entry per CDR3 protein, called by TCRdb with MiXCR from the 5' RACE reads. The table includes fewer than 1,000,000 distinct CDR3 sequences, around two fifths detected once. Each individual donor underwent a draw of approximately 9.8 milliliters of peripheral blood. Study results and caveats: Diversity was estimated from one million T cells, and these estimates were considered underestimates.

Details on this clonotype: As yet, its antigen is unknown.

This CDR3 is built from 14 residues. Germline CDR1 and CDR2: LGHNA and YSLEER. The V end was cut by 0 bases, the J end by 6 bases, with 11 bases between. The sample comprised blood. The TCR sequence derives from a man in his 60s in good health. The rearrangement links TRBV4-3 to TRBJ1-2, with D uncertain. The CDR3 DNA sequence: TGCGCCAGCAGCCAAGATCTCGCGGGTAATGGCTACACCTTC. Its translation is CASSQDLAGNGYTF.